A single sample gave rise to the 31 T cell receptor beta chains below, sequenced in a study of T cells in Graves' hyperthyroidism and ophthalmopathy. RNA transcripts yielded amplified TCR beta CDR3 regions. Researchers ran a first-round RT-PCR on the TCR CDR3 using the HTBI primer set. MiXCR, applied by TCRdb to the multiplex PCR reads, yields one record per CDR3 protein. This sample has 300,000 to 450,000 distinct CDR3 sequences, with around 16% found just once. Sequences were obtained from blood. These TCRs come from a woman aged 18-29 years with Graves' hyperthyroidism that later progressed to Graves' ophthalmopathy.

The gene calls are TRBV24-1 and TRBJ2-5, with 9 nucleotides matching TRBD1. This CDR3 contains 15 residues. CDR1 is KGHDR and CDR2 is SFDVKD in the germline V gene. Trimming cost V 4 bases and J 8 bases; bases outside gene matches: 10. This chain's CDR3 is CATSDPGQGLSTQYF. CDR3 DNA: TGTGCCACCAGTGACCCAGGACAGGGGTTGAGTACCCAGTACTTC.

As concerns this clonotype: Sequence at one end of the junction differs from germline and may be a read error. This rearrangement joins TRBV7-2 to TRBJ2-7; 8 nucleotides agree with TRBD1. Germline V lookup: CDR1 SGHTA, CDR2 FQGNSA. This CDR3 comprises 15 residues. CDR3 amino acids: CASSWMTGASYELYF. The CDR3 nucleotides read TGTGCCAGCAGCTGGATGACAGGGGCCTCCTACGAGCTGTACTTC.

This clonotype was seen a few times. The rearrangement uses TRBV30 and TRBJ2-2, with 8 bases identical to TRBD1. CDR3 length: 15 amino acids. Per germline, CDR1 GTSNPN and CDR2 SVGIG (reference sequence). Trimming removed 2 bases from V and 3 bases from J; junction bases left unmatched: 5. In nucleotides, the CDR3 is TGTGCCTGGAGTTATGGACAGGGTTACACCGGGGAGCTGTTTTTT. It codes for CAWSYGQGYTGELFF.

In its sample, this clonotype was seen many times. This sequence joins TRBV4-1 and TRBJ1-1; no firm D call. The CDR3 is made up of 15 amino acids. Per the germline V gene, CDR1 is MGHRA and CDR2 is YSYEKL. V was clipped by 0 bases and J by 5 bases, with 13 bases between them. This chain's CDR3 is CASSQDAGRVTEAFF. CDR3 DNA sequence: TGCGCCAGCAGCCAAGACGCGGGGAGGGTGACTGAAGCTTTCTTT.

This clonotype appeared a single time. The V call is TRBV7-6, the J call TRBJ2-5; D could derive from TRBD1 or TRBD2 (6 bases each). The CDR3 sequence is 16 residues long. Germline V lookup: CDR1 SGHVS, CDR2 FNYEAQ. V was cut by 4 bases and J by 0 bases, with 15 bases left in between. As DNA, the CDR3 is TGTGCCAGCAGCTCCCGGGGGCACTTAAACCAAGAGACCCAGTACTTC. Translating gives CASSSRGHLNQETQYF.

This clonotype was counted ten times or more. This sequence joins TRBV2 and TRBJ2-3; D gene ambiguous. The CDR3 length is 15 residues. Germline CDR1 reads SNHLY; CDR2 reads FYNNEI. Trimming took 7 bases from V and 2 from J, leaving 16 bases between them. The CDR3 reads CASIAHLPPTDTQYF. Written as DNA, the CDR3 is TGTGCCAGCATAGCTCATCTTCCCCCCACAGATACGCAGTATTTT.

V and J are TRBV19 and TRBJ1-1; the D gene is possibly TRBD1 (5 bases). The V gene lost 5 bases and the J gene lost 4 bases, with 17 bases spanning the gap. The length of the CDR3 is 15 residues. CDR1 and CDR2 from the germline V gene are LNHDA and SQIVND (reference sequence). For the CDR3, the DNA is TGTGCCAGTAGTCCGACAGCTTTCCTAATCACTGAAGCTTTCTTT. This gives the protein CASSPTAFLITEAFF.

This clonotype was seen repeatedly, ten times or more. This chain joins TRBV19 and TRBJ1-1; 8 bases align to TRBD1. Germline V gives CDR1 LNHDA, CDR2 SQIVND (reference sequence). The CDR3 loop spans 15 amino acids. After removal of 8 bases from V and 1 base from J, the junction contained 9 bases not matched to a gene. The CDR3 loop reads CASGMTGTGNTEAFF. CDR3 sequence (DNA): TGTGCCAGTGGGATGACCGGGACAGGGAACACTGAAGCTTTCTTT.

Only one count was recorded for this clonotype. A read error is possible here, since a much larger clone lies one base away. The genes are TRBV20-1 and TRBJ2-5; D gene ambiguous. This CDR3 spans 12 amino acids. Trimming left V 4 bases short and J 3 bases short, with 9 bases between. The germline CDR1 and CDR2 sequences are DFQATT and SNEGSKA (reference sequence). CDR3 bases: TGCAGTGCTACAAAGAGTAAAGAGACCCAGTACTTC. Amino acids: CSATKSKETQYF.

The V gene is TRBV19, the J gene TRBJ2-4; D unresolved. Germline CDR1 LNHDA, CDR2 SQIVND (reference sequence). The CDR3 is 11 amino acids. Trimming removed 3 bases at V and 9 bases at J, with 6 bases between. The CDR3 DNA reads TGTGCCAGTAGTATCCAAAGCATTCAGTACTTC. It is translated as CASSIQSIQYF.

V usage is TRBV20-1 and J usage is TRBJ2-3, with TRBD2 identical over 9 bases. The CDR3 runs to 16 residues. Trimming took 6 bases from V and 2 from J; bases not matched to a gene: 12. Germline values: CDR1 DFQATT, CDR2 SNEGSKA (reference sequence). The CDR3 region is CSAIQSSGTSTDTQYF. The CDR3 DNA reads as TGCAGTGCCATTCAATCTAGCGGGACCTCCACAGATACGCAGTATTTT.

The sample holds many counts of this clonotype. The J gene is TRBJ2-1, the V gene TRBV3-1; D is undetermined. There are 15 residues in the CDR3. Trimming removed 0 bases at V and 0 bases at J, with 6 bases between. CDR1 is LGHDT, CDR2 YNNKEL, per germline (reference sequence). CDR3 sequence: CASSQDPSSYNEQFF. The CDR3 DNA reads as TGTGCCAGCAGCCAAGACCCTAGCTCCTACAATGAGCAGTTCTTC.

The rearrangement uses TRBV10-3 and TRBJ2-2, with D perhaps matching TRBD2 (5 bases). The CDR3 extends over 16 amino acids. Trimming shortened V by 0 bases and J by 1 base, and 9 bases separated the two germline ends. Germline CDR1 and CDR2: ENHRY and SYGVKD. Here the CDR3 reads CAISESRSGNTGELFF. The CDR3 DNA reads as TGTGCCATCAGTGAGTCGAGAAGCGGGAACACCGGGGAGCTGTTTTTT.

Only a few counts were recorded for this clonotype. The chain joins TRBV20-1 to TRBJ1-5, with a possible D match to TRBD1 (6 bases). From germline, CDR1 is DFQATT and CDR2 SNEGSKA (reference sequence). The CDR3 contains 15 residues. V lost 5 bases to trimming and J lost 0 bases, with 14 bases between them. CDR3 sequence: CSAARTEYSNQPQHF. DNA of the CDR3: TGCAGTGCTGCCCGGACAGAATATAGCAATCAGCCCCAGCATTTT.

This clonotype turned up a few times. This chain uses TRBV27 with TRBJ1-6, with no clear D. V was cut by 3 bases and J by 8 bases, with 11 bases left in between. The CDR3 consists of 14 residues. CDR1 and CDR2 from the germline V gene are MNHEY and SMNVEV (reference sequence). CDR3 sequence reads: CASSFWGRDSPLHF. CDR3 sequence (DNA): TGTGCCAGCAGTTTCTGGGGAAGGGATTCACCCCTCCACTTT.

This clonotype was counted many times. The chain links TRBV2 to TRBJ1-5; tentative D call: TRBD1 (6 bases). This CDR3 spans 14 amino acids. V was pared by 7 bases and J by 0 bases, with 10 bases between. Germline V lookup: CDR1 SNHLY, CDR2 FYNNEI. CDR3: CASTGGASNQPQHF. The CDR3 nucleotides are TGTGCCAGCACCGGGGGGGCTAGCAATCAGCCCCAGCATTTT.

This clonotype has ten or more counts. The chain has TRBV12-3 or TRBV12-4 and TRBJ2-7, with unresolved D. The CDR3 length is 14 residues. The germline V and J ends were trimmed by 6 bases and 3 bases, with 15 bases remaining between them. The CDR3 DNA sequence: TGTGCCAGCAGGCTTGGCCGGCGGAGCTACGAGCAGTACTTC. Translating it yields CASRLGRRSYEQYF.

In this sample, this clonotype turned up many times. The chain links TRBV12-3 or TRBV12-4 to TRBJ2-5; D gene uncertain. The CDR3 sequence is 12 residues long. V lost 5 bases and J lost 0, with 4 bases in between. The CDR3 sequence is CASSGYQETQYF. CDR3 nucleotide sequence: TGTGCCAGCAGTGGGTACCAAGAGACCCAGTACTTC.

This clonotype showed up many times. The genes are TRBV27 and TRBJ1-1, with 7 bases that match TRBD1. Trimming took 1 base from V and 6 from J; bases not matched to a gene: 8. This CDR3 is built from 15 residues. Germline loops: CDR1 MNHEY, CDR2 SMNVEV (reference sequence). DNA for the CDR3: TGTGCCAGCAGTTTATGGGGACAGATAGGGGCTGAAGCTTTCTTT. It specifies CASSLWGQIGAEAFF.

Of note for this clonotype: This may come from a read error, since a much larger clone is one base off. The chain joins TRBV20-1 to TRBJ1-4; possibly TRBD1 for D (5 bases). CDR1 is DFQATT, CDR2 SNEGSKA, per germline (reference sequence). The CDR3 runs to 15 residues. The V and J ends lost 6 bases and 3 bases respectively, with 17 bases between them. The CDR3 DNA is TGCAGTGCAGATGACAGAATATCAGCTAATGAAAAACTGTTTTTT. It encodes CSADDRISANEKLFF.

This clonotype was found many times. V and J are TRBV5-1 and TRBJ1-4, with TRBD1 as a possible D gene (5 bases). The CDR3 loop spans 19 amino acids. Germline V gives CDR1 SGHRS, CDR2 YFSETQ. Between the trimmed V and J ends, which lost 4 bases and 0 bases, there was a span of 22 bases. This chain's CDR3 is CASSLGVVGTGATNEKLFF. The CDR3 nucleotides are TGCGCCAGCAGCCTGGGCGTCGTGGGGACGGGAGCAACTAATGAAAAACTGTTTTTT.

This clonotype appeared many times. The chain couples TRBV2 to TRBJ2-5; D tentatively fits TRBD1 or TRBD2 (5 bases each). The CDR3 covers 15 residues. V was pared by 2 bases and J by 2 bases, with 12 bases between. Germline V gene sequence: CDR1 SNHLY, CDR2 FYNNEI. The CDR3 DNA is TGTGCCAGCAGTGAAAGGGGTGGACTGCAAGAGACCCAGTACTTC. This gives the protein CASSERGGLQETQYF. Full variable domain (remainder filled in from reference TRBV2 and TRBJ2-5): EPEVTQTPSHQVTQMGQEVILRCVPISNHLYFYWYRQILGQKVEFLVSFYNNEISEKSEIFDDQFSVERPDGSNFTLKIRSTKLEDSAMYFCASSERGGLQETQYFGPGTRLLVL.

This clonotype turned up a few times. The DNA of the CDR3 is TGTGCCAGCAGTTTCCGAGCGGGACAGGGCAGCTACACCTTC. It encodes CASSFRAGQGSYTF. J is TRBJ1-2 and V is TRBV27; 9 bases agree with TRBD1. Germline trimming cut 3 bases from V and 9 bases from J; bases unmatched to any gene: 8. The CDR3 contains 14 residues. Germline V gene data show CDR1 as MNHEY and CDR2 as SMNVEV (reference sequence).

There are many counts of this clonotype. The V call is TRBV28, the J call TRBJ2-1, with 8 bases that match TRBD2. CDR3 length: 15 amino acids. Losses at the gene ends were 5 bases for V and 4 bases for J; bases not matched to a gene: 7. Germline assignment: CDR1 MDHEN and CDR2 SYDVKM. CDR3 DNA sequence: TGTGCCAGCAGTGTAAGCGGGAGAGGATACAATGAGCAGTTCTTC. It encodes CASSVSGRGYNEQFF. Full variable domain (outside the CDR3, taken from reference TRBV28 and TRBJ2-1): DVKVTQSSRYLVKRTGEKVFLECVQDMDHENMFWYRQDPGLGLRLIYFSYDVKMKEKGDIPEGYSVSREKKERFSLILESASTNQTSMYLCASSVSGRGYNEQFFGPGTRLTVL.

This clonotype was detected a few times. The chain employs TRBV20-1 and TRBJ2-6; perhaps TRBD1 as D (6 bases). Trimming removed 0 bases from V and 4 bases from J, with 10 bases in between. Germline V gene data show CDR1 as DFQATT and CDR2 as SNEGSKA (reference sequence). This CDR3 spans 15 amino acids. The CDR3 region has the DNA TGCAGTGCTAGAGACGGGACATCCGGGGCCAACGTCCTGACTTTC. As protein: CSARDGTSGANVLTF.

This clonotype came up many times. This chain joins TRBV15 and TRBJ1-4; the D gene is possibly TRBD1 (5 bases). The CDR3 length is 14 residues. The V and J ends lost 6 bases and 4 bases respectively, with 12 bases between them. Germline CDR1 reads LNHNV; CDR2 reads YYDKDF (reference sequence). The CDR3 here is CATSGRGVNEKLFF. CDR3 nucleotide sequence: TGTGCCACCAGTGGAAGGGGCGTTAATGAAAAACTGTTTTTT. The full variable domain, in which reference TRBV15 and TRBJ1-4 provide the parts outside the CDR3, is DAMVIQNPRYQVTQFGKPVTLSCSQTLNHNVMYWYQQKSSQAPKLLFHYYDKDFNNEADTPDNFQSRRPNTSFCFLDIRSPGLGDTAMYLCATSGRGVNEKLFFGSGTQLSVL.

In this sample, this clonotype turned up many times. This chain uses TRBV28 with TRBJ1-6; a possible D gene is TRBD1 (5 bases). V gave up 3 bases and J gave up 6 bases, with 9 bases separating them. The CDR3 runs 14 residues. Germline loops: CDR1 MDHEN, CDR2 SYDVKM. CDR3 sequence: CASSFRQRNSPLHF. The CDR3 nucleotides read TGTGCCAGCAGTTTTCGACAGCGTAATTCACCCCTCCACTTT.

This clonotype was counted only a few times. A clone one base away is much larger, so this may be a read error. This chain links TRBV7-6 with TRBJ2-1, with 12 nucleotides matching TRBD2. This CDR3 comprises 16 residues. J gave up 8 bases and V 5 bases, and 10 bases lay outside the gene matches. Germline CDR1 is SGHVS and CDR2 is FNYEAQ. CDR3 amino acids: CASSPPGLAGSHEQFF. The CDR3 DNA follows: TGTGCCAGCAGCCCCCCAGGACTAGCGGGAAGCCATGAGCAGTTCTTC.

This clonotype was counted ten times or more. The rearrangement uses TRBV12-3 or TRBV12-4 and TRBJ2-1; perhaps TRBD2 as D (6 bases). The CDR3 totals 15 residues. With 3 bases removed from V and 0 bases from J, the gap between germline ends came to 9 bases. In DNA form, the CDR3 reads TGTGCCAGCAGTTTTTACGGGAGCTCCTACAATGAGCAGTTCTTC. Its protein product is CASSFYGSSYNEQFF.

This sequence joins TRBV24-1 and TRBJ2-1, with TRBD2 matching 9 bases. The CDR3 is 14 amino acids. Germline trimming cut 10 bases from V and 5 bases from J; bases unmatched to any gene: 8. From germline, CDR1 is KGHDR and CDR2 SFDVKD. The CDR3 DNA is TGTGCCACTCAGGGACTAGCACTTCACAATGAGCAGTTCTTC. Its protein product is CATQGLALHNEQFF.

The chain joins TRBV10-3 to TRBJ2-1, with 9 bases identical to TRBD2. Germline trimming cut 6 bases from V and 5 bases from J; bases unmatched to any gene: 14. The CDR3 contains 17 residues. Germline V lookup: CDR1 ENHRY, CDR2 SYGVKD. CDR3 bases: TGTGCCATCAGGCCAGTGGGAGCGGGAGGAAGAGACAATGAGCAGTTCTTC. As protein: CAIRPVGAGGRDNEQFF.